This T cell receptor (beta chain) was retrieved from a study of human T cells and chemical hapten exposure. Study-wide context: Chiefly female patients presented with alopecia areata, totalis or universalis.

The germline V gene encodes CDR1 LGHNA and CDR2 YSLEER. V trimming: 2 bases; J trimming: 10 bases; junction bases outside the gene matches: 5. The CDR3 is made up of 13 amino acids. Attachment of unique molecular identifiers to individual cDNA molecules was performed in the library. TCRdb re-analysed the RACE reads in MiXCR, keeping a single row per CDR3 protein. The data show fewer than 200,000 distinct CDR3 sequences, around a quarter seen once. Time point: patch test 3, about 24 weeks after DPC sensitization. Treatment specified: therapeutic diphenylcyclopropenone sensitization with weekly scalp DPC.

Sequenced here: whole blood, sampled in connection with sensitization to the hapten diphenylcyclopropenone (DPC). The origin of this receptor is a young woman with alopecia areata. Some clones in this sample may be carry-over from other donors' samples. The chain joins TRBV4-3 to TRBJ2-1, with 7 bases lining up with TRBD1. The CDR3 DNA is TGCGCCAGCAGCCAATTCCAGGGGGACGAGCAGTTCTTC. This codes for CASSQFQGDEQFF.